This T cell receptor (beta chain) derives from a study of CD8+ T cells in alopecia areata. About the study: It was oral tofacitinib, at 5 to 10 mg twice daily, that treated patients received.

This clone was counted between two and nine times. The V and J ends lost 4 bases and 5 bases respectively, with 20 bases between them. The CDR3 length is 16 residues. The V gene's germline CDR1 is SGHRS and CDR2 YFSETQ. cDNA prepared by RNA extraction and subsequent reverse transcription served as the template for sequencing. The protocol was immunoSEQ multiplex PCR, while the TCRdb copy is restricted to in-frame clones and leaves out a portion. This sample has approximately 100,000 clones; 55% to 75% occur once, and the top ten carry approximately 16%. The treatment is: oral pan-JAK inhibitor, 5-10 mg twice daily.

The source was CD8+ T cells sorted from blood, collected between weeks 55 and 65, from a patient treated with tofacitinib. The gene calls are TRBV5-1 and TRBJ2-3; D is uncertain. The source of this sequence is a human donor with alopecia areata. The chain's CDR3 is CASSVYDPIKGDTQYF. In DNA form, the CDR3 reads TGCGCCAGCAGCGTATACGACCCGATTAAAGGAGATACGCAGTATTTT.